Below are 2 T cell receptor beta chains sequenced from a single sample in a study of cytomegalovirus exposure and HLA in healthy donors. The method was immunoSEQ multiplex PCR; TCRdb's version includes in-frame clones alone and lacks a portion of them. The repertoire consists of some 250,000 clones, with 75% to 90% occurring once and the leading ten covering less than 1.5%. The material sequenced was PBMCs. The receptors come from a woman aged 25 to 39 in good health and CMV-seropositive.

The chain's CDR3 is CAWTSGTVALREQYF. CDR3 DNA sequence: TGTGCCTGGACTTCGGGAACAGTTGCACTACGCGAGCAGTACTTC. This chain links TRBV30 with TRBJ2-7; D might be TRBD2 (5 bases). This CDR3 spans 15 amino acids. CDR1 GTSNPN and CDR2 SVGIG come from the germline V gene (reference sequence). V lost 4 bases and J lost 6, with 22 bases in between.

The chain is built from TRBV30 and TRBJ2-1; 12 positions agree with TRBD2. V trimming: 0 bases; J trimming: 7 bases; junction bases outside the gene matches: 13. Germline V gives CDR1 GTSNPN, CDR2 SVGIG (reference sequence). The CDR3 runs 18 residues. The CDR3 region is CAWSVARTSGMGRNEQFF. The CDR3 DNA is TGTGCCTGGAGTGTAGCCCGGACTAGCGGGATGGGCAGGAATGAGCAGTTCTTC.